This TCR beta chain appears in the sequencing data of a study of OX40 agonist ivuxolimab in advanced cancers. Study findings and constraints: At doses 0.1 to 3.0 mg/kg, CD4+ and CD8+ clones expanded. More expanded clones were found, on average, in CD8+ than in CD4+ T cells.

CDR3 length: 15 amino acids. Germline CDR1 reads SNHLY; CDR2 reads FYNNEI. The ends were cut back, 11 bases at V and 4 bases at J, with 21 bases in the middle. Concerning this clone itself: No antigen is known for it.

Clones were read by immunoSEQ multiplex PCR, and TCRdb kept only the in-frame ones, dropping some. The sample includes under 55,000 clones, roughly nine tenths of them seen just once. The TCR originated in an adult with an advanced solid tumor such as melanoma, head and neck, liver or kidney cancer. Specimen: CD4+ or CD8+ T cells sorted from blood, collected in a trial of the OX40 agonist ivuxolimab. The V and J genes are TRBV2 and TRBJ2-1, with D possibly matching TRBD1 (6 bases). The chain's CDR3 is CAGTSPGQSYNEQFF. DNA for the CDR3: TGTGCCGGTACATCACCGGGACAAAGTTACAATGAGCAGTTCTTC.